Listed here is a single T cell receptor (beta chain). Its target is unknown. This sample was included in a study of cytomegalovirus exposure and HLA in healthy donors. Study-level points and caveats: The availability of immune exposure information extended only to CMV serostatus. Later work found that TCR association rates differed between HLA loci; DRB1 had the most and HLA-C the fewest.

V was pared by 3 bases and J by 7 bases, with 8 bases of the junction left unmatched. CDR1 SGHRS and CDR2 YFSETQ come from the germline V gene. The CDR3 totals 14 residues. Amplification used 60 Vbeta primers and 13 Jbeta primers. This table comes from immunoSEQ multiplex PCR, and its TCRdb copy is limited to in-frame clones, with some not included. The table records roughly 180,000 clones, more than 70% of them present only once. This TCR was recovered from a girl aged 5-17 years in good health and CMV-seropositive. This chain links TRBV5-1 with TRBJ2-7; the match to TRBD2 covers 9 bases. Sequencing was done on a sample of PBMCs. The CDR3 sequence: CASSSLAGVREQYF. CDR3 coding DNA: TGCGCCAGCAGCTCCTTAGCGGGAGTGAGGGAGCAGTACTTC.